The present T cell receptor (beta chain) was sequenced within a study of Ad26.COV2.S vaccination and SARS-CoV-2 variants. Across the study: Ad26.COV2.S arm of COV1001 included the donor. Once, or twice with 56 days between doses, Ad26.COV2.S was given intramuscularly.

V trimming: 3 bases; J trimming: 5 bases; junction bases outside the gene matches: 10. Per germline, CDR1 SGHAT and CDR2 FQNNGV. The CDR3 length is 17 residues. About this clone itself: Its specificity is unknown.

Treatment reported: some 19 received Ad26.COV2.S at low or high dose, single or two shots; about 5 received placebo; per-sample allocation not given. Collection of samples fell on day 63 after the first vaccine or placebo injection. The sample came from a Boston adult aged 18-55 years. Notes on the study in general: The placebo group had lower spike-specific TCR breadth than the vaccine recipients did.

The protocol was immunoSEQ multiplex PCR, while the TCRdb copy is restricted to in-frame clones and leaves out a portion. The repertoire includes 350,000 to 450,000 clones, about nine tenths of them detected once, and under 2% sits in the top ten. The source was peripheral blood, collected in a trial of Ad26.COV2.S vaccine versus placebo. The rearrangement links TRBV11-2 to TRBJ2-3; 11 bases agree with TRBD1. The source is a person aged 18-60 years who received the Ad26.COV2.S COVID-19 vaccine or a placebo. CDR3 coding DNA: TGTGCCAGCAGCTTTTTTTGGACAGGGGGCTATTTAGATACGCAGTATTTT. Translated, it gives CASSFFWTGGYLDTQYF.